These 17 T cell receptor beta chains share one sample of origin, sequenced in a study of cytomegalovirus exposure and HLA in healthy donors. Amplification used 60 Vbeta primers and 13 Jbeta primers. TCRdb keeps only in-frame clones here, not all; method: immunoSEQ multiplex PCR. The sample includes tens of thousands of clones, 10% of them seen just once. Sequenced: PBMCs. These receptors all stem from a man in his fifties or sixties in good health and CMV-seropositive.

Note on this clone: As the CDR3 is not closed by the conserved phenylalanine or tryptophan, this likely results from a read error. The same CDR3 arises from other DNA sequences in this sample as well. The chain carries TRBV18 and TRBJ1-2; 9 bases map to TRBD1. Germline CDR1 reads KGHSH; CDR2 reads LQKENI. This CDR3 has 16 residues. Here the CDR3 DNA reads TGTGACAGCTCACCACGACAGGGGGGACGGGCCGATGGCTACACCTTA. Amino acids: CDSSPRQGGRADGYTL.

The chain uses TRBV28 and TRBJ2-7; 9 nucleotides line up with TRBD2. The ends lost 5 bases at V and 5 bases at J; junction bases unmatched: 10. The germline V gene has CDR1 MDHEN and CDR2 SYDVKM. This CDR3 region has 15 residues. The DNA for the CDR3 is TGTGCCAGCAGTGCCTCGGCGGGAGGGCCCCACGAGCAGTACTTC. Protein sequence: CASSASAGGPHEQYF.

This clone showed up just a few times. A far larger clone is only one base removed, so a read error is likely. This chain joins TRBV29-1 and TRBJ2-7; no definite D call. CDR3 length: 10 residues. Germline V lookup: CDR1 SQVTM, CDR2 ANQGSEA. Trimming left V 5 bases short and J 4 bases short, with 6 bases between. CDR3 sequence reads: CSVPGYEQYV. In DNA form, the CDR3 reads TGCAGCGTTCCAGGTTACGAGCAGTACGTC.

The chain is built from TRBV7-3 and TRBJ2-3; 14 positions match TRBD2. This CDR3 contains 16 residues. J lost 4 bases, V lost 5 bases, and 5 bases had no gene match. Germline CDR1 and CDR2: SGHTA and FQGTGA. CDR3 nucleotide sequence: TGTGCCAGCAGCCCGGGACTAGCGGGAGAGGCAGATACGCAGTATTTT. Its translation: CASSPGLAGEADTQYF.

The sample holds a few counts of this clone. The chain recombines TRBV9 with TRBJ2-3; TRBD2 matches 8 bases. V shed 3 bases, J shed 1 base, and the junction held 4 bases outside the gene matches. Germline values: CDR1 SGDLS, CDR2 YYNGEE. The CDR3 runs 15 residues. CDR3 amino acids: CASSATSGRTDTQYF. The DNA for the CDR3 is TGTGCCAGCAGCGCTACTAGCGGTCGCACAGATACGCAGTATTTT.

The rearrangement links TRBV7-9 to TRBJ1-2; 7 bases fit TRBD1. V gave up 3 bases and J gave up 7 bases; unmatched junction bases: 8. This CDR3 comprises 14 residues. In germline, CDR1 is SEHNR, CDR2 FQNEAQ (reference sequence). The CDR3 nucleotides read TGTGCCAGCAGCTTGCCACAGGGGAGTGGTGGCTACACCTTC. Protein: CASSLPQGSGGYTF.

This chain links TRBV28 with TRBJ1-1, with D perhaps matching TRBD1 (5 bases). Germline V CDR1 and CDR2: MDHEN, SYDVKM. V lost 5 bases and J lost 1, with 11 bases in between. The CDR3 sequence is 14 residues long. In nucleotides, the CDR3 is TGTGCCAGCAGTGTGCAGGGTTCGAACACTGAAGCTTTCTTT. Protein product: CASSVQGSNTEAFF.

Turning to this clone: Without the conserved terminal phenylalanine or tryptophan, this CDR3 likely stems from a read error. The DNA is left out, because the CDR3 cannot be placed on it with certainty; the CDR3 is given as TCRdb lists it. This chain uses TRBV3-1 (or the pseudogene TRBV3-2) with TRBJ1-5; TRBD1 reflects the table's D call only, with no check against the DNA. Looked up from germline, CDR1 is LGHDT and CDR2 is YNNKEL (reference sequence). The CDR3 is 8 residues long, ends included. The chain's CDR3 is CASSSRQP.

The V call is TRBV19, the J call TRBJ2-5; 10 bases fit TRBD1. CDR3 size: 15 residues. Germline V gene lookup returns CDR1 LNHDA and CDR2 SQIVND (reference sequence). V shed 4 bases and J 5 bases; nucleotides not matched to a gene: 7. The CDR3: CASSSGTGAWETQYF. The CDR3 DNA reads as TGTGCCAGTAGTAGCGGGACAGGGGCCTGGGAGACCCAGTACTTC.

The chain is built from TRBV27 and TRBJ2-1, with D possibly being TRBD2 (5 bases). The CDR3 covers 15 residues. V lost 4 bases to trimming and J lost 2 bases, with 12 bases between them. The germline CDR1 and CDR2 sequences are MNHEY and SMNVEV (reference sequence). CDR3 sequence (DNA): TGTGCCAGCAGTTCCAAAGCGGATGCCTACAATGAGCAGTTCTTC. Translating it yields CASSSKADAYNEQFF.

V usage is TRBV4-1 and J usage is TRBJ1-5; D gene uncertain. The CDR3 loop spans 16 amino acids. Trimming removed 0 bases from V and 0 bases from J, with 9 bases in between. The germline gives CDR1 MGHRA, CDR2 YSYEKL. In DNA, the CDR3 is TGCGCCAGCAGCCAAGAGGGCAGCTATAGCAATCAGCCCCAGCATTTT. Translation gives CASSQEGSYSNQPQHF.

The rearrangement links TRBV10-3 to TRBJ2-7; TRBD2 is a possible D gene (5 bases). The CDR3 runs 11 residues. Germline V gene lookup returns CDR1 ENHRY and CDR2 SYGVKD. V was clipped by 10 bases and J by 5 bases, with 12 bases between them. The DNA for the CDR3 is TGTGCCACCGAGGGAGAGGACGAGCAGTACTTC. Translated, it gives CATEGEDEQYF.

A word on this clone: The DNA is left out, because the CDR3 cannot be placed on it with certainty; the CDR3 is given as TCRdb lists it. This chain links TRBV5-1 with TRBJ2-5; the table's D call of TRBD2 was not tested on the DNA. The germline V gene encodes CDR1 SGHRS and CDR2 YFSETQ. Including both end residues, the CDR3 is 16 amino acids long. This CDR3 reads CASSRRAGEVQETQYF.

V usage is TRBV21-1 and J usage is TRBJ2-5; the D call in the table, TRBD1, was not verified against the DNA. TRBV21-1 is reported as a pseudogene. The CDR3 is made up of 14 amino acids. CDR3 region: CASSIGGTGETQYF. Here the CDR3 DNA reads TGTGCCAGCAGCATTGGAGGGACAGGGGAGACCCAGTACTTC.

This clone was observed a few times. The chain has TRBV5-1 and TRBJ2-1; a weak D match, TRBD2 (6 bases). Germline V gives CDR1 SGHRS, CDR2 YFSETQ. This CDR3 is built from 16 residues. Trimming shortened V by 7 bases and J by 0 bases, and 17 bases separated the two germline ends. CDR3: CASPIVGGGSYNEQFF. The CDR3 DNA is TGCGCCAGCCCCATCGTTGGGGGAGGCTCCTACAATGAGCAGTTCTTC.

This clone was seen more than once but under ten times. V is TRBV15 and J is TRBJ1-5; D remains ambiguous. The CDR3 is made up of 15 amino acids. The ends were cut back, 1 base at V and 4 bases at J, with 11 bases in the middle. The germline V gene encodes CDR1 LNHNV and CDR2 YYDKDF (reference sequence). CDR3 nucleotides: TGTGCCACCAGCAGAGGGTGGCAGTCGAATCAGCCCCAGCATTTT. Protein sequence: CATSRGWQSNQPQHF.

This clone showed up just a few times. The V and J genes are TRBV5-4 and TRBJ1-1; 7 bases are a match to TRBD1. The CDR3 spans 17 residues. The germline CDR1 and CDR2 sequences are SGHNT and YYREEE (reference sequence). The ends lost 1 base at V and 4 bases at J; junction bases unmatched: 13. The CDR3: CASSLSQGGGGGTEAFF. Here the CDR3 DNA reads TGTGCCAGCAGCTTGTCTCAAGGAGGGGGCGGAGGCACTGAAGCTTTCTTT.